This is a list of T cell receptor beta chains from one sample in a study of shared clonotypes between healthy human individuals. The protocol was immunoSEQ multiplex PCR, while the TCRdb copy is restricted to in-frame clones and leaves out a portion. In the table there are approximately 510,000 clones, 60% to 85% of which are singletons. The sample taken for sequencing was PBMCs. All receptors derive from a woman in her thirties or forties in good health. Some clones in this sample may be carry-over from other donors' samples. Each CDR3 is given with its conserved first and last residue. The D gene is left open where the match is weak. Clone size, where shown, is once, few, many, or a class for clones that have expanded.

>TRBV5-1|TRBJ1-5|.|.
CASSLGTDSNQPQHF
TGCGCCAGCAGCTTGGGGACGGATAGCAATCAGCCCCAGCATTTT
>TRBV2|TRBJ2-5|.|TRBD2
CASTLLAGGETQYF
TGTGCCAGCACCCTACTAGCGGGAGGAGAGACCCAGTACTTC
>TRBV7-6|TRBJ2-1|.|.
CASSLAPREQFF
TGTGCCAGCAGCTTAGCCCCTCGCGAGCAGTTCTTC
>TRBV18|TRBJ2-7|.|TRBD2
CASSPRLAGAIEQYF
TGTGCCAGCTCACCGAGACTAGCGGGAGCTATCGAGCAGTACTTC
>TRBV7-2|TRBJ1-5|.|.
CASSLARGAGQPQHF
TGTGCCAGCAGCTTAGCGAGGGGGGCCGGTCAGCCCCAGCATTTT
>TRBV5-4|TRBJ2-1|.|.
CASSWMVGNEQFF
TGTGCCAGCAGTTGGATGGTTGGCAATGAGCAGTTCTTC
>TRBV30|TRBJ1-5|.|.
CAWSSGNQPQHF
TGTGCCTGGAGTAGCGGGAATCAGCCCCAGCATTTT
>TRBV4-1|TRBJ2-6|.|TRBD1
CASSQDGTDPNVLTF
TGCGCCAGCAGCCAAGACGGGACAGATCCTAACGTCCTGACTTTC
>TRBV19|TRBJ1-5|.|.
CASSILGNQPQHF
TGTGCCAGTAGTATTCTGGGAAATCAGCCCCAGCATTTT
>TRBV10-1|TRBJ2-2|.|TRBD2
CARNQREGPLSGELFF
TGCGCCAGAAACCAGCGGGAGGGCCCGTTATCCGGGGAGCTGTTTTTT
>TRBV28|TRBJ2-3|.|TRBD2
CASIHSGSGDTQYF
TGTGCCAGCATCCATAGCGGGAGTGGTGATACGCAGTATTTT
>TRBV25-1|TRBJ2-1|.|.
CASSEWSVSSYNEQFF
TGTGCCAGCAGTGAATGGTCGGTAAGCTCCTACAATGAGCAGTTCTTC
>TRBV4-1|TRBJ2-7|once|.
CASSQPGRYEQYF
TGCGCCAGCAGCCAACCAGGGCGATACGAGCAGTACTTC
>TRBV10-1|TRBJ2-1|.|TRBD2
CASSEKGAGARNEQFF
TGCGCCAGCAGTGAGAAAGGAGCGGGAGCTAGGAATGAGCAGTTCTTC
>TRBV7-8|TRBJ1-3|once|.
CASSLIFEASSGNTIYF
TGTGCCAGCAGCTTGATTTTTGAGGCAAGCTCTGGAAACACCATATATTTT
>TRBV2|TRBJ2-7|.|TRBD1
CASTPRDRTSYEQYF
TGTGCCAGCACCCCCCGGGACAGGACCTCCTACGAGCAGTACTTC
>TRBV11-2|TRBJ1-4|.|.
CASSSRVAGTNEKLFF
TGTGCCAGCAGCTCCCGGGTGGCGGGAACTAATGAAAAACTGTTTTTT
>TRBV29-1|TRBJ2-5|.|.
CSAAGQQETQYF
TGCAGCGCGGCAGGTCAACAAGAGACCCAGTACTTC
>TRBV9|TRBJ2-5|.|TRBD2
CASSAGLAGQETQYF
TGTGCCAGCAGCGCGGGACTAGCGGGGCAAGAGACCCAGTACTTC
>TRBV14|TRBJ2-2|.|TRBD2
CASSQDYASGYTGELFF
TGTGCCAGCAGCCAAGATTATGCTAGCGGTTACACCGGGGAGCTGTTTTTT
>TRBV2|TRBJ2-7|.|.
CASRTAGGYEQYF
TGTGCCAGCAGGACAGCCGGGGGTTACGAGCAGTACTTC
>TRBV5-5|TRBJ1-5|.|.
CASSLDANQPQHF
TGTGCCAGCAGCTTGGATGCGAATCAGCCCCAGCATTTT
>TRBV5-1|TRBJ2-1|.|.
CASSLEGSAYNEQFF
TGCGCCAGCAGCTTGGAGGGATCAGCCTACAATGAGCAGTTCTTC
>TRBV5-1|TRBJ2-3|.|.
CASSLGQSTDTQYF
TGCGCCAGCAGCTTGGGGCAGTCCACAGATACGCAGTATTTT
>TRBV2|TRBJ2-2|few|.
CASGSTGELFF
TGTGCCAGCGGCAGCACCGGGGAGCTGTTTTTT
>TRBV28|TRBJ1-5|.|TRBD1
CASSFATGNGQPQHF
TGTGCCAGCAGTTTCGCGACAGGGAACGGTCAGCCCCAGCATTTT
>TRBV14|TRBJ1-2|.|TRBD1
CASSRVDRGRGGYTF
TGTGCCAGCAGCCGAGTCGACAGGGGGCGAGGCGGCTACACCTTC
>TRBV30|TRBJ2-7|once|TRBD2
CAWTPPASGPEQYF
TGTGCCTGGACCCCTCCCGCTAGCGGGCCTGAGCAGTACTTC
>TRBV28|TRBJ1-2|once|TRBD1
CASRRDSLDGYTF
TGTGCCAGCAGGAGGGACAGCCTTGACGGCTACACCTTC
>TRBV9|TRBJ2-1|.|TRBD2
CASSAGTSGRAWGRYEQFF
TGTGCCAGCAGCGCTGGGACTAGCGGGAGGGCCTGGGGTAGGTATGAGCAGTTCTTC
>TRBV27|TRBJ2-2|.|.
CASTKQQGNTGELFF
TGTGCCAGCACGAAGCAGCAGGGGAACACCGGGGAGCTGTTTTTT
>TRBV5-5|TRBJ2-4|.|TRBD2
CASSLIQREGAKNIQYF
TGTGCCAGCAGCTTGATACAGCGGGAGGGAGCCAAAAACATTCAGTACTTC
>TRBV2|TRBJ2-3|.|TRBD2
CASSESSGRVLWDTQYF
TGTGCCAGCAGTGAAAGTTCAGGGAGGGTGCTTTGGGATACGCAGTATTTT
>TRBV11-3|TRBJ2-5|.|.
CASSIGQQETQYF
TGTGCCAGCAGCATCGGACAACAAGAGACCCAGTACTTC
>TRBV11-3|TRBJ1-1|.|.
CASSPGWGGPTEAFF
TGTGCCAGCAGCCCAGGCTGGGGGGGACCCACTGAAGCTTTCTTT
>TRBV5-3|TRBJ2-7|.|TRBD2
CARSLGGGRDYEQYF
TGTGCCAGAAGCTTGGGCGGGGGAAGAGACTACGAGCAGTACTTC
>TRBV19|TRBJ1-3|.|TRBD1
CASRRQGDSGNTIYF
TGTGCCAGTAGGAGACAGGGAGACTCTGGAAACACCATATATTTT
>TRBV2|TRBJ2-2|.|.
CASSRSGNTGELFF
TGTGCCAGCAGTAGGTCGGGGAACACCGGGGAGCTGTTTTTT
>TRBV21-1|TRBJ2-5|once|.
CASSNARGGLAGETQYF
TGTGCCAGCAGCAATGCGCGAGGGGGGTTAGCTGGCGAGACCCAGTACTTC
>TRBV6-5|TRBJ1-3|.|.
CASSTGPTGNTIYF
TGTGCCAGCAGTACTGGTCCCACCGGAAACACCATATATTTT
>TRBV19|TRBJ1-1|.|.
CASSRQAEAFF
TGTGCCAGTAGCCGTCAAGCTGAAGCTTTCTTT
>TRBV5-4|TRBJ1-6|.|TRBD1
CASSRRGQGRSPLHF
TGTGCCAGCAGCCGGAGGGGACAGGGGCGATCACCCCTCCACTTT
>TRBV30|TRBJ2-1|.|TRBD2
CAWSGAGRAYNEQFF
TGTGCCTGGAGTGGGGCGGGGAGGGCCTACAATGAGCAGTTCTTC